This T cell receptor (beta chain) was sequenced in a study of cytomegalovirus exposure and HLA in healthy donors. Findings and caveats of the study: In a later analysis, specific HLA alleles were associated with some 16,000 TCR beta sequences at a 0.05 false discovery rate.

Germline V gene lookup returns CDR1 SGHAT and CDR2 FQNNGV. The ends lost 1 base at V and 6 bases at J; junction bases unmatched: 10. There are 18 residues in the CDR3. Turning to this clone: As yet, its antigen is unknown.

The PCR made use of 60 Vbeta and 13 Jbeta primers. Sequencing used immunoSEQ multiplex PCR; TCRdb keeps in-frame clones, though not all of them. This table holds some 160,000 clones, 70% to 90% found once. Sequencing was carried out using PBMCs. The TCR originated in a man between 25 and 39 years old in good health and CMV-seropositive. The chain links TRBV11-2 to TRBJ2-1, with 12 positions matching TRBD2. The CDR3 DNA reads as TGTGCCAGCAGCTTAGTTCTAGCGGGAGGGGGATGGGGCAATGAGCAGTTCTTC. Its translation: CASSLVLAGGGWGNEQFF.